This T cell receptor (beta chain) stems from a study of post-analysis software for immune sequencing data. Study observations and caveats: With F measure, samples from one preparation batch clustered together strongly. Significantly lower normalized Chao1 diversity was seen in multiple sclerosis patients than in controls. The study found TRBV5-6, TRBV5-1 and TRBV20-1 among 5 or 6 TRBV segments more frequent in patients than controls.

Notes on this clonotype: Its antigen is still unknown.

Researchers reported that TCR beta cDNA libraries carried unique molecular identifiers. TCRdb re-called the PCR reads with MiXCR, one entry per CDR3 protein. The sample carries hundreds of thousands of distinct CDR3 sequences, roughly three fifths recorded once. The length of the CDR3 is 14 residues. In germline, CDR1 is SEHNR, CDR2 FQNEAQ (reference sequence). Trimming removed 11 bases from V and 2 bases from J, with 18 bases in between. The source of this sequence is a girl aged 2 to 9 with multiple sclerosis. This rearrangement joins TRBV7-9 to TRBJ2-5; D is ambiguous. The sequenced sample was blood. The CDR3 nucleotides read TGTGCCGGCATCCAATTAAAGACACAAGAGACCCAGTACTTC. This encodes CAGIQLKTQETQYF.